A single TCR beta chain is shown here with its context. What it recognizes is unknown. Profiling relied on immunoSEQ multiplex PCR, and the TCRdb table lists in-frame clones only, not all of them. The sample has roughly 150,000 clones, 92% seen once. The CDR3 spans 14 residues. Trimming stripped 0 bases from V and 2 bases from J, with 9 bases between. Germline V CDR1 and CDR2: SGHRS, YFSETQ. The source of the sample is a study of T cell responses to AZD1222 COVID-19 vaccine. The overall study: Pooling of second doses given at about 4 or about 12 weeks was done.

General study results and limits: Spike-specific TCR breadth and depth grew following two AZD1222 doses. The donor cohort was predominantly white British with a female majority, and clonal diversity may have been underestimated.

The source was peripheral blood, collected on day 0 of AZD1222 vaccination. The sequence was obtained from an adult in good health. V is TRBV5-1 and J is TRBJ2-7; no firm D call. The CDR3 DNA reads as TGCGCCAGCAGCTTGGTCGGCCAGACCTACGAGCAGTACTTC. The encoded protein is CASSLVGQTYEQYF.